What follows are 3 T cell receptor beta chains derived from one specimen sequenced in a study of early stage breast cancer tumors. TCRdb's copy holds only in-frame clones and misses some; the assay was immunoSEQ multiplex PCR. The sample holds fewer than 15,000 clones, 65% to 85% seen once. The material sequenced was normal breast tissue next to the tumor. These receptors were collected from a person younger than 45 with breast cancer.

The V and J genes are TRBV7-3 and TRBJ2-1, with a possible D match to TRBD2 (6 bases). Trimming shortened V by 3 bases and J by 13 bases, and 22 bases separated the two germline ends. CDR3 length: 15 residues. The germline V gene encodes CDR1 SGHTA and CDR2 FQGTGA. The CDR3 is CASSFFPSESQPQFF. The CDR3, as DNA: TGTGCCAGCAGCTTCTTCCCTAGCGAAAGCCAGCCCCAGTTCTTC.

The chain carries TRBV27 and TRBJ2-5, with 11 bases matching TRBD2. Germline loops: CDR1 MNHEY, CDR2 SMNVEV (reference sequence). CDR3 length equals 16 residues. With V trimmed by 3 bases and J by 4 bases, 7 bases remained unmatched. The CDR3 sequence is CASSFRVSGRGETQYF. The CDR3 DNA reads TGTGCCAGCAGTTTCCGGGTTAGCGGGAGGGGAGAGACCCAGTACTTC.

DNA of the CDR3: TGTGCCAGCAGTTCACCGGGACAGGGTTACTATGGCTACACCTTC. Amino acid sequence: CASSSPGQGYYGYTF. The chain joins TRBV25-1 to TRBJ1-2, with 9 nucleotides matching TRBD1. Germline V gives CDR1 MGHDK, CDR2 SYGVNS. Losses at the gene ends were 5 bases for V and 3 bases for J; bases not matched to a gene: 7. The CDR3 contains 15 residues.